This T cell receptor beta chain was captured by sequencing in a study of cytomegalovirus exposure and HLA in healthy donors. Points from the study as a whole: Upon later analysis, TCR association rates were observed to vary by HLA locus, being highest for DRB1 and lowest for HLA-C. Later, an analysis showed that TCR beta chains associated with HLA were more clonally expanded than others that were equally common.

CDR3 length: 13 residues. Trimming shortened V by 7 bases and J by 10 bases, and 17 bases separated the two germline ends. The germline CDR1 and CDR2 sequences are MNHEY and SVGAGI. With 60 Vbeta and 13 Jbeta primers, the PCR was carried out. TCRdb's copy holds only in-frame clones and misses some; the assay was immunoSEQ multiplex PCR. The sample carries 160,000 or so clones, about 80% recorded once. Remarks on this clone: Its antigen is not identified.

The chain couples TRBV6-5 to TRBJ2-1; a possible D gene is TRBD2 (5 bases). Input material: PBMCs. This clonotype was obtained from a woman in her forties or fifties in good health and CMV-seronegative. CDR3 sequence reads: CASIASGMGEQFF. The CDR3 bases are TGTGCCAGCATCGCATCGGGGATGGGGGAGCAGTTCTTC.